This is a list of T cell receptor beta chains from one sample in a study of shared clonotypes between healthy human individuals. TCRdb's copy holds only in-frame clones and misses some; the assay was immunoSEQ multiplex PCR. In the table there are about 480,000 clones, approximately 79% of which are singletons. Sequencing input: PBMCs. These receptors were collected from a middle-aged woman in good health. Some clones in this sample may be carry-over from other donors' samples. Each CDR3 is given with its conserved first and last residue. The order of the fields is D gene, clone size, V gene, J gene, CDR3 DNA, CDR3 protein. A D gene is named only where the DNA matches it firmly. The size entry is marked missing in some rows and otherwise reads once, few, many or a size class.

D: NA; size: NA; V: TRBV2; J: TRBJ1-5; DNA: TGTGCCAGCAGTGTAGAGGGGTCCGGTGGTCAGCCCCAGCATTTT; CDR3: CASSVEGSGGQPQHF
D: TRBD1; size: once; V: TRBV5-5; J: TRBJ1-3; DNA: TGTGCCAGCAGCATCGGGACAGGCAACTCTGGAAACACCATATATTTT; CDR3: CASSIGTGNSGNTIYF
D: TRBD2; size: NA; V: TRBV9; J: TRBJ2-3; DNA: TGTGCCAGCAGCCCCCAGACTAGCGGGAGGTACGCAGATACGCAGTATTTT; CDR3: CASSPQTSGRYADTQYF
D: NA; size: once; V: TRBV7-4; J: TRBJ2-4; DNA: TGTGCCAGCAGCGACCTCGGACCTAAATTAGCACGGGGAGCCAAAAACATTCAGTACTTC; CDR3: CASSDLGPKLARGAKNIQYF
D: NA; size: many; V: TRBV7-3; J: TRBJ2-2; DNA: TGTGCCAGCAGGAAAGACTCCAACACCGGGGAGCTGTTTTTT; CDR3: CASRKDSNTGELFF
D: TRBD1; size: NA; V: TRBV6-5; J: TRBJ1-1; DNA: TGTGCCAGCAGTACGGACAGGGCGAACACTGAAGCTTTCTTT; CDR3: CASSTDRANTEAFF
D: TRBD2; size: few; V: TRBV9; J: TRBJ2-5; DNA: TGTGCCAGCAGCGTAGGTTCACTAGCGGGGACCCAAGAGACCCAGTACTTC; CDR3: CASSVGSLAGTQETQYF
D: NA; size: NA; V: TRBV4-1; J: TRBJ1-5; DNA: TGCGCCAGCAGCCAACCCAGGCGGGGTAGCAATCAGCCCCAGCATTTT; CDR3: CASSQPRRGSNQPQHF
D: NA; size: few; V: TRBV5-1; J: TRBJ2-2; DNA: TGCGCCAGCAGCCGGCGGGTCGGGAGTGACACCGGGGAGCTGTTTTTT; CDR3: CASSRRVGSDTGELFF
D: NA; size: NA; V: TRBV27; J: TRBJ2-7; DNA: TGTGCCAGCAGTTTATCACAGGGCTACGAGCAGTACTTC; CDR3: CASSLSQGYEQYF
D: NA; size: NA; V: TRBV5-1; J: TRBJ2-2; DNA: TGCGCCAGCAGGCTAGCGACGAACACCGGGGAGCTGTTTTTT; CDR3: CASRLATNTGELFF
D: TRBD2; size: NA; V: TRBV7-2; J: TRBJ2-3; DNA: TGTGCCAGCAGCTTGCTAGCGGGGGAGGGCGATACGCAGTATTTT; CDR3: CASSLLAGEGDTQYF
D: TRBD1; size: few; V: TRBV4-2; J: TRBJ1-2; DNA: TGTGCCAGCAGCCAAGAGTGGACAGGCTATGGCTACACCTTC; CDR3: CASSQEWTGYGYTF
D: TRBD2; size: NA; V: TRBV2; J: TRBJ2-1; DNA: TGTGCCAGCAGACCATTAGCGGGAGACTACAATGAGCAGTTCTTC; CDR3: CASRPLAGDYNEQFF
D: TRBD1; size: NA; V: TRBV7-3; J: TRBJ2-7; DNA: TGTGCCAGCAGCTTTACAGGGGGCGGCCAGGTTGAGCAGTACTTC; CDR3: CASSFTGGGQVEQYF
D: NA; size: NA; V: TRBV6-5; J: TRBJ2-1; DNA: TGTGCCAGCAGTTACTCTCTCGACTCCGACAATGAGCAGTTCTTC; CDR3: CASSYSLDSDNEQFF
D: NA; size: NA; V: TRBV18; J: TRBJ2-1; DNA: TGTGCCAGCTCACCGGTAGGGGAACAGTTCTTC; CDR3: CASSPVGEQFF
D: TRBD1; size: NA; V: TRBV18; J: TRBJ1-3; DNA: TGTGCCAGCTCCACGACAGGGGACGGAGGAAACACCATATATTTT; CDR3: CASSTTGDGGNTIYF
D: NA; size: NA; V: TRBV7-8; J: TRBJ2-7; DNA: TGTGCCAGCAGCTTAGTCCCGTGGGAATGGTACGAGCAGTACTTC; CDR3: CASSLVPWEWYEQYF
D: TRBD1; size: NA; V: TRBV30; J: TRBJ1-2; DNA: TGTGCCTGGAGTGCCGGACAGGGTCGGAGCTATGGCTACACCTTC; CDR3: CAWSAGQGRSYGYTF
D: NA; size: many; V: TRBV7-9; J: TRBJ2-5; DNA: TGTGCCAGCAGCTTATCGCAGGGTAACCAAGAGACCCAGTACTTC; CDR3: CASSLSQGNQETQYF
D: NA; size: NA; V: TRBV28; J: TRBJ2-4; DNA: TGTGCCAGCAGTTTTGCGGGAAGCACAAACATTCAGTACTTC; CDR3: CASSFAGSTNIQYF
D: NA; size: NA; V: TRBV4-1; J: TRBJ2-5; DNA: TGCGCCAGCAGCCAACAGGGTTGGGGAGAGACCCAGTACTTC; CDR3: CASSQQGWGETQYF
D: TRBD2; size: NA; V: TRBV2; J: TRBJ2-7; DNA: TGTGCCAGCAGTGAAGCGCTCAGGACTAGCGGGTACGAGCAGTACTTC; CDR3: CASSEALRTSGYEQYF
D: NA; size: NA; V: TRBV6-5; J: TRBJ1-5; DNA: TGTGCCAGCAGTAGATATAGCAATCAGCCCCAGCATTTT; CDR3: CASSRYSNQPQHF
D: TRBD1; size: NA; V: TRBV28; J: TRBJ2-6; DNA: TGTGCCAGCTGCCCCCGGGACAGGGAGTTCTCTGGGGCCAACGTCCTGACTTTC; CDR3: CASCPRDREFSGANVLTF
D: TRBD1; size: NA; V: TRBV27; J: TRBJ2-4; DNA: TGTGCCAGCAGTTCTACAGGGGCAAAAAACATTCAGTACTTC; CDR3: CASSSTGAKNIQYF
D: TRBD2; size: NA; V: TRBV27; J: TRBJ2-1; DNA: TGTGCCAGCAGTCCAATCCTAGCGGGAGGGAATAATGAGCAGTTCTTC; CDR3: CASSPILAGGNNEQFF
D: NA; size: NA; V: TRBV30; J: TRBJ1-3; DNA: TGTGCGCAGGGGCCAAGAAACACCATATATTTT; CDR3: CAQGPRNTIYF
D: NA; size: NA; V: TRBV11-3; J: TRBJ2-1; DNA: TGTGCCAGCAGTGTAACAGGTTATGAGCAGTTCTTC; CDR3: CASSVTGYEQFF
D: TRBD2; size: NA; V: TRBV7-2; J: TRBJ2-5; DNA: TGTGCCAGCAGCCCTACTAGCGGCCAAGAGACCCAGTACTTC; CDR3: CASSPTSGQETQYF
D: NA; size: NA; V: TRBV19; J: TRBJ1-1; DNA: TGTGCCAGTAGTACTCACGGGGGATTTGACACTGAAGCTTTCTTT; CDR3: CASSTHGGFDTEAFF
D: TRBD2; size: NA; V: TRBV5-4; J: TRBJ2-6; DNA: TGTGCCAGCAGCGGCGGGGGGGCTGGGGCCAACGTCCTGACTTTC; CDR3: CASSGGGAGANVLTF
D: TRBD1; size: NA; V: TRBV18; J: TRBJ2-5; DNA: TGTGCCAGCTCACGGGGACAGCAAGAGACCCAGTACTTC; CDR3: CASSRGQQETQYF
D: NA; size: NA; V: TRBV30; J: TRBJ2-5; DNA: TGTGCCGGTCTCGGACGGGCAAGTGAGACCCAGTACTTC; CDR3: CAGLGRASETQYF
D: NA; size: few; V: TRBV27; J: TRBJ2-7; DNA: TGTGCCAGCAGTTTCCGGGGGACGTACTACGAGCAGTACTTC; CDR3: CASSFRGTYYEQYF
D: TRBD1; size: NA; V: TRBV11-1; J: TRBJ2-7; DNA: TGTGCCAGCAGCTTAGACGGGACAGGATTCGGCGAGCAGTACTTC; CDR3: CASSLDGTGFGEQYF
D: TRBD1; size: NA; V: TRBV4-3; J: TRBJ2-2; DNA: TGCGCCAGCAGCCAGGGACAGGGGGCGTCCGGGGAGCTGTTTTTT; CDR3: CASSQGQGASGELFF
D: TRBD1; size: few; V: TRBV18; J: TRBJ1-2; DNA: TGTGCCAGCTCACCAGACACGGGACAGGGGGCGCGGGGCTACACCTTC; CDR3: CASSPDTGQGARGYTF
D: TRBD2; size: NA; V: TRBV18; J: TRBJ2-3; DNA: TGTGCCAGCCTGACTAGCGGAGAGGTAGATACGCAGTATTTT; CDR3: CASLTSGEVDTQYF
D: NA; size: NA; V: TRBV28; J: TRBJ2-2; DNA: TGTGCCAGCAGTTTCTCCGGGAGAGGTACCGGGGAGCTGTTTTTT; CDR3: CASSFSGRGTGELFF
D: NA; size: NA; V: TRBV15; J: TRBJ2-3; DNA: TGTGCCACCAGCAGAGATTTCGGAACGCAGTATTTT; CDR3: CATSRDFGTQYF
D: NA; size: NA; V: TRBV28; J: TRBJ1-1; DNA: TGTGCCAGCCTAAAGGGGTACACTGAAGCTTTCTTT; CDR3: CASLKGYTEAFF
D: NA; size: NA; V: TRBV21-1; J: TRBJ2-1; DNA: TGTGCCAGCAGCAAAACCGGCGGGAGTTCCTACAATGAGCAGTTCTTC; CDR3: CASSKTGGSSYNEQFF
D: TRBD2; size: NA; V: TRBV4-2; J: TRBJ2-1; DNA: TGTGCCAGCAGCGAAGAAAGACTAGCGGGATACAATGAGCAGTTCTTC; CDR3: CASSEERLAGYNEQFF
D: NA; size: NA; V: TRBV25-1; J: TRBJ2-7; DNA: TGTGCCAGCAGTGAGGGCGGAGGGCCCTACGAGCAGTACTTC; CDR3: CASSEGGGPYEQYF
D: TRBD1; size: NA; V: TRBV27; J: TRBJ1-5; DNA: TGTGCCAGCAGTCCAGGACAGGGTGGTAGCAATCAGCCCCAGCATTTT; CDR3: CASSPGQGGSNQPQHF
D: TRBD1; size: NA; V: TRBV27; J: TRBJ1-1; DNA: TGTGCCAGCAGTATAATGACAGGGACGGGGACTGAAGCTTTCTTT; CDR3: CASSIMTGTGTEAFF
D: TRBD1; size: once; V: TRBV5-1; J: TRBJ2-6; DNA: TGCGCCAGCAGCCCCGAGGCAGGGGGCACTGGGGCCAACGTCCTGACTTTC; CDR3: CASSPEAGGTGANVLTF
D: TRBD2; size: NA; V: TRBV7-6; J: TRBJ2-5; DNA: TGTGCCAGCAGCTTAGTTGAGGCGGGAGCCCAGTACTTC; CDR3: CASSLVEAGAQYF
D: NA; size: NA; V: TRBV5-1; J: TRBJ1-2; DNA: TGCGCCAGCAGCTTGTCGTCCGATGCTATTGGCTACACCTTC; CDR3: CASSLSSDAIGYTF
D: TRBD2; size: few; V: TRBV28; J: TRBJ2-3; DNA: TGTGCCAGCAGTTTACGACTAGCGGGCACAGATACGCAGTATTTT; CDR3: CASSLRLAGTDTQYF
D: NA; size: once; V: TRBV7-9; J: TRBJ2-2; DNA: TGTGCCAGCAGCACCAGGGTGTTGAACACCGGGGAGCTGTTTTTT; CDR3: CASSTRVLNTGELFF
D: NA; size: few; V: TRBV10-3; J: TRBJ1-5; DNA: TGTGCCATTCAGGGACGAGGAGATCAGCCCCAGCATTTT; CDR3: CAIQGRGDQPQHF
D: NA; size: few; V: TRBV2; J: TRBJ1-3; DNA: TGTGCCAGCACCCCGGGGGGACTGGCTGGAAACACCATATATTTT; CDR3: CASTPGGLAGNTIYF
D: TRBD2; size: NA; V: TRBV4-3; J: TRBJ2-7; DNA: TGCGCCAGCAGCCGAGGGAGCGGGGCCTACGAGCAGTACTTC; CDR3: CASSRGSGAYEQYF
D: NA; size: NA; V: TRBV5-1; J: TRBJ2-5; DNA: TGCGCCAGCAGCTTCGACCCGCAGGAGACCCAGTACTTC; CDR3: CASSFDPQETQYF
D: NA; size: NA; V: TRBV10-1; J: TRBJ2-2; DNA: TGCGCCAGCAGGGACAGCTCGAACACCGGGGAGCTGTTTTTT; CDR3: CASRDSSNTGELFF
D: NA; size: few; V: TRBV4-2; J: TRBJ1-2; DNA: TGTGCCAGCAGCCAAGAAACTGGGGGCGCGGGGAACTATGGCTACACCTTC; CDR3: CASSQETGGAGNYGYTF